The clone carrying this TCR beta chain was observed a handful of times. The antigen remains undetermined. Since all of the isolated RNA was reverse transcribed, expressed TCRB transcripts were what got sequenced. Some clones are missing from TCRdb's copy, which holds only in-frame ones; the method was immunoSEQ multiplex PCR. The sample has under 950,000 clones; 17% are singletons. This sample stems from a study of beta chain features in type 1 diabetes. On the study more broadly: In age, gender and cell yields, patients were similar to healthy donors. Overall study results and limits: PCR might pick shorter templates more often, in the same way for patients and controls.

Trimming left V 3 bases short and J 2 bases short, with 8 bases between. The germline gives CDR1 SGHTA, CDR2 FQGNSA. The CDR3 extends over 14 amino acids. The chain uses TRBV7-2 and TRBJ2-1; D gene ambiguous. The TCR sequence derives from a young woman in good health. Sequenced material: naive CD4+ T cells from blood. DNA for the CDR3: TGTGCCAGCAGCTTCGATCCGACCTACAATGAGCAGTTCTTC. Translating gives CASSFDPTYNEQFF.